These 32 T cell receptor beta chains originate from one sample sequenced in a study of OX40 agonist ivuxolimab in advanced cancers. TCRdb keeps only in-frame clones here, not all; method: immunoSEQ multiplex PCR. There are some 77,000 clones in the sample; around 86% occur only once, and 6.2% lies in the top ten. The source material was CD4+ or CD8+ T cells sorted from blood, sampled in a trial of the OX40 agonist ivuxolimab. The receptors here all came from an adult with an advanced solid tumor such as melanoma, head and neck, liver or kidney cancer.

This chain links TRBV30 with TRBJ1-4; the D gene is possibly TRBD1 (5 bases). Germline CDR1 reads GTSNPN; CDR2 reads SVGIG (reference sequence). The CDR3 is 12 residues long. V was clipped by 3 bases and J by 6 bases, with 8 bases between them. The CDR3 loop reads CAWRRGYEKLFF. In DNA form, the CDR3 reads TGTGCCTGGAGGCGGGGCTATGAAAAACTGTTTTTT.

This clone was picked up a small number of times. The chain links TRBV6-5 to TRBJ1-5, with unresolved D. The CDR3 has 15 amino acids. V was trimmed by 2 bases and J by 0 bases, leaving 8 bases between them. Germline CDR1 reads MNHEY; CDR2 reads SVGAGI. The CDR3 is CASSYTGNSNQPQHF. For the CDR3, the DNA is TGTGCCAGCAGTTACACGGGAAATAGCAATCAGCCCCAGCATTTT.

J is TRBJ1-2 and V is TRBV30, with TRBD1 as a possible D gene (5 bases). Germline CDR1 GTSNPN, CDR2 SVGIG (reference sequence). CDR3 length equals 13 residues. Trimming stripped 1 base from V and 4 bases from J, with 10 bases between. CDR3 sequence: CAWSETGGYGYTF. In nucleotides, the CDR3 is TGTGCCTGGAGTGAAACGGGGGGCTATGGCTACACCTTC. The entire variable domain, with the rest obtained from reference TRBV30 and TRBJ1-2, is as follows: SQTIHQWPATLVQPVGSPLSLECTVEGTSNPNLYWYRQAAGRGLQLLFYSVGIGQISSEVPQNLSASRPQDRQFILSSKKLLLSDSGFYLCAWSETGGYGYTFGSGTRLTVV.

This clone was observed a single time. The V and J genes are TRBV5-1 and TRBJ1-1, with D hard to call. CDR3 length: 14 residues. Trimming removed 4 bases from V and 1 base from J, with 11 bases in between. Germline lookup yields CDR1 SGHRS and CDR2 YFSETQ. The CDR3 reads CASSLSRKNTEAFF. The CDR3 nucleotides are TGCGCCAGCAGCCTGTCTCGTAAGAACACTGAAGCTTTCTTT.

The chain carries TRBV29-1 and TRBJ2-3; D is unclear. The CDR3 loop spans 10 amino acids. Trimming cost V 4 bases and J 7 bases, with 6 bases left between them. Germline-derived CDR1 and CDR2 are SQVTM and ANQGSEA. This chain's CDR3 is CSVGANTQYF. CDR3 coding DNA: TGCAGCGTTGGGGCTAATACGCAGTATTTT.

V gene TRBV19 combines with J gene TRBJ2-5; 11 positions agree with TRBD1. The CDR3 length is 16 residues. The trim removed 6 bases at V and 4 bases at J, leaving 10 bases unmatched. Germline CDR1 reads LNHDA; CDR2 reads SQIVND (reference sequence). The CDR3 loop reads CASSTGTGGIGETQYF. The DNA for the CDR3 is TGTGCCAGTAGCACCGGGACAGGGGGGATAGGAGAGACCCAGTACTTC.

This clone was observed a single time. This chain links TRBV30 with TRBJ1-6, with 7 bases matching TRBD1. CDR3 length equals 14 residues. Germline CDR1 and CDR2: GTSNPN and SVGIG (reference sequence). V was pared by 8 bases and J by 7 bases, with 11 bases of the junction left unmatched. CDR3 DNA sequence: TGTGCCCTCCAAATGGGACAGCCCAATTCACCCCTCCACTTT. Protein product: CALQMGQPNSPLHF.

The rearrangement joins TRBV4-3 to TRBJ1-2, with unresolved D. Germline CDR1 and CDR2: LGHNA and YSLEER. Trimming cost V 1 base and J 7 bases, with 10 bases left between them. The CDR3 consists of 13 residues. The CDR3 DNA reads as TGCGCCAGCAGCCAAGGAGGAACCGGTGGCTACACCTTC. Translated, it gives CASSQGGTGGYTF.

The chain joins TRBV19 to TRBJ1-4; D uncertain. The germline gives CDR1 LNHDA, CDR2 SQIVND (reference sequence). Between the trimmed V and J ends, which lost 5 bases and 8 bases, there was a span of 12 bases. The CDR3 covers 13 residues. This CDR3 is CASSPGLKEKLFF. In nucleotides, the CDR3 is TGTGCCAGTAGTCCTGGACTAAAGGAAAAACTGTTTTTT.

This chain joins TRBV5-4 and TRBJ2-3; D unresolved. The V gene's germline CDR1 is SGHNT and CDR2 YYREEE (reference sequence). This CDR3 spans 13 amino acids. V was shortened by 4 bases and J by 8 bases, with 14 bases between the two germline ends. CDR3 loop: CASSGRIEVTQYF. In nucleotides, the CDR3 is TGTGCCAGCAGCGGCAGAATAGAGGTTACGCAGTATTTT.

This chain links TRBV7-2 with TRBJ2-3, with 14 nucleotides matching TRBD2. This CDR3 is 15 amino acids long. Losses at the gene ends were 5 bases for V and 6 bases for J; bases not matched to a gene: 4. Germline V CDR1 and CDR2: SGHTA, FQGNSA. The CDR3 DNA reads as TGTGCCAGCAGCGTGCGGACTAGCGGGAGGGATACGCAGTATTTT. It translates to CASSVRTSGRDTQYF.

This clone has just one count. CDR3 region: CSVENTGNYGYTF. CDR3 coding DNA: TGCAGCGTCGAGAACACAGGGAACTATGGCTACACCTTC. The rearrangement links TRBV29-1 to TRBJ1-2, with a possible D match to TRBD1 (6 bases). Germline V lookup: CDR1 SQVTM, CDR2 ANQGSEA. The V end lost 6 bases, the J end lost 2 bases, and 13 bases lay between the germline ends. There are 13 residues in the CDR3.

The chain joins TRBV6-1 to TRBJ1-2; D may be TRBD1 (6 bases). The CDR3 covers 15 residues. The germline CDR1 and CDR2 sequences are MNHNS and SASEGT. V was cut by 5 bases and J by 6 bases, with 19 bases left in between. The CDR3 is CASSLQQGIKDGYTF. As DNA, the CDR3 is TGTGCCAGCAGTTTGCAACAGGGAATAAAGGATGGCTACACCTTC.

This chain connects TRBV6-6 to TRBJ2-5, with D possibly being TRBD2 (6 bases). The CDR3 spans 14 residues. CDR1 and CDR2 from the germline V gene are MNHNY and SVGAGI (reference sequence). V lost 4 bases and J 3 bases, leaving 12 bases between the germline ends. CDR3 residues: CASSFPGLKETQYF. CDR3 nucleotide sequence: TGTGCCAGCAGTTTTCCGGGACTCAAAGAGACCCAGTACTTC.

The chain joins TRBV19 to TRBJ2-5; D gene uncertain. Germline loops: CDR1 LNHDA, CDR2 SQIVND (reference sequence). Trimming removed 5 bases at V and 5 bases at J, with 12 bases between. CDR3 length: 13 residues. The CDR3 bases are TGTGCCAGTAGTTTCCAAGGAAGGGAGACCCAGTACTTC. It codes for CASSFQGRETQYF.

J is TRBJ1-5 and V is TRBV6-1, with TRBD1 matching over 10 bases. The germline CDR1 and CDR2 sequences are MNHNS and SASEGT. This CDR3 has 19 residues. V trimming: 0 bases; J trimming: 0 bases; junction bases outside the gene matches: 8. In DNA, the CDR3 is TGTGCCAGCAGTGAAGCCCCCGCGAGGACAGGGGGTAGCAATCAGCCCCAGCATTTT. Amino acid sequence: CASSEAPARTGGSNQPQHF.

The chain combines TRBV28 with TRBJ1-4; no definite D call. The CDR3 loop spans 14 amino acids. Looked up from germline, CDR1 is MDHEN and CDR2 is SYDVKM. Trimming cost V 5 bases and J 8 bases, with 15 bases left between them. The CDR3 bases are TGTGCCAGCAGTCCCATTGACATCTCCGAAAAACTGTTTTTT. This sequence encodes CASSPIDISEKLFF.

The chain carries TRBV28 and TRBJ2-7; D possibly uses TRBD1 or TRBD2 (5 bases each). V was trimmed by 2 bases and J by 2 bases, leaving 19 bases between them. Germline-derived CDR1 and CDR2 are MDHEN and SYDVKM. The CDR3 covers 17 residues. As DNA, the CDR3 is TGTGCCAGCAGTTTACAGGGACCTTACTCCATGACCTACGAGCAGTACTTC. It translates to CASSLQGPYSMTYEQYF.

The V gene is TRBV6-5, the J gene TRBJ1-6; no clear D. The CDR3 is made up of 16 amino acids. Germline loops: CDR1 MNHEY, CDR2 SVGAGI. The V and J ends lost 2 bases and 10 bases respectively, with 18 bases between them. The CDR3 nucleotides are TGTGCCAGCAGTTACACAGCGGTTGGCCCTCGATCACCCCTCCACTTT. It specifies CASSYTAVGPRSPLHF.

V and J are TRBV29-1 and TRBJ2-7; D is perhaps TRBD1 (6 bases). V was trimmed by 6 bases and J by 2 bases, leaving 11 bases between them. The CDR3 is 12 residues long. Germline V CDR1 and CDR2: SQVTM, ANQGSEA. This chain's CDR3 is CSVLTGPYEQYF. CDR3 DNA: TGCAGCGTCTTGACAGGCCCCTACGAGCAGTACTTC.

J is TRBJ1-1 and V is TRBV5-4; D unclear. V was pared by 5 bases and J by 1 base, with 24 bases between. Germline V gene sequence: CDR1 SGHNT, CDR2 YYREEE (reference sequence). The CDR3 is made up of 18 amino acids. The CDR3 nucleotides are TGTGCCAGCAGTAACTTACGGGGAATCGACGGTTCGAACACTGAAGCTTTCTTT. Its protein product is CASSNLRGIDGSNTEAFF. The variable domain in full, completed from reference TRBV5-4 and TRBJ1-1, reads ETGVTQSPTHLIKTRGQQVTLRCSSQSGHNTVSWYQQALGQGPQFIFQYYREEENGRGNFPPRFSGLQFPNYSSELNVNALELDDSALYLCASSNLRGIDGSNTEAFFGQGTRLTVV.

The chain is built from TRBV18 and TRBJ2-3, with D tentatively TRBD1 (6 bases). The CDR3 totals 18 residues. V was cut by 3 bases and J by 3 bases, with 22 bases left in between. The germline V gene has CDR1 KGHSH and CDR2 LQKENI. DNA for the CDR3: TGTGCCAGCTCACCCCTATCCGGACAGTCAAAGCGAACAGATACGCAGTATTTT. This codes for CASSPLSGQSKRTDTQYF. The full variable domain, in which reference TRBV18 and TRBJ2-3 provide the parts outside the CDR3, is NAGVMQNPRHLVRRRGQEARLRCSPMKGHSHVYWYRQLPEEGLKFMVYLQKENIIDESGMPKERFSAEFPKEGPSILRIQQVVRGDSAAYFCASSPLSGQSKRTDTQYFGPGTRLTVL.

V gene TRBV12-5 combines with J gene TRBJ2-3; D uncertain. The CDR3 extends over 14 amino acids. Germline values: CDR1 LGHNT, CDR2 FRNRAP. Trimming took 6 bases from V and 0 from J, leaving 10 bases between them. The CDR3: CASGPVPSTDTQYF. The CDR3 DNA reads TGTGCTAGTGGCCCTGTGCCTAGCACAGATACGCAGTATTTT.

The V call is TRBV6-5, the J call TRBJ2-7, with 8 positions matching TRBD1. Trimming cost V 2 bases and J 4 bases; bases outside gene matches: 10. The CDR3 covers 16 residues. The germline gives CDR1 MNHEY, CDR2 SVGAGI. As DNA, the CDR3 is TGTGCCAGCAGTTACCTCCAAGGACAGGGCATTTACGAGCAGTACTTC. Amino acids: CASSYLQGQGIYEQYF.

This clone was recorded once. This chain's CDR3 is CASRRDAVSSYEQYF. Written as DNA, the CDR3 is TGTGCCAGCAGGAGAGACGCCGTCAGCTCCTACGAGCAGTACTTC. This chain links TRBV27 with TRBJ2-7; D is unresolved. CDR1 MNHEY and CDR2 SMNVEV come from the germline V gene (reference sequence). This CDR3 has 15 amino acids. V dropped 6 bases and J dropped 0 bases, with 15 bases sitting between them.

The chain is built from TRBV7-9 and TRBJ2-7, with D maybe TRBD1 (6 bases). V lost 5 bases, J lost 5 bases, and 16 bases lay in between. The CDR3 runs 14 residues. Germline-derived CDR1 and CDR2 are SEHNR and FQNEAQ (reference sequence). CDR3 in DNA: TGTGCCAGCAGCCCCTACAGGGATAGGAACGAGCAGTACTTC. Residues: CASSPYRDRNEQYF.

The chain recombines TRBV2 with TRBJ2-1; possible D gene TRBD2, 6 bases. The CDR3 covers 18 residues. Trimming stripped 4 bases from V and 5 bases from J, with 24 bases between. CDR1 and CDR2 from the germline V gene are SNHLY and FYNNEI. The CDR3 region has the DNA TGTGCCAGCAGTGTAGTGGAGGGGCTTTTCGCTTTAAACAATGAGCAGTTCTTC. Translating it yields CASSVVEGLFALNNEQFF.

This clone came up once. The chain recombines TRBV5-6 with TRBJ2-7; D not certain. There are 11 residues in the CDR3. Trimming removed 3 bases from V and 3 bases from J, with 4 bases in between. Germline V gene data show CDR1 as SGHDT and CDR2 as YYEEEE. The CDR3 DNA follows: TGTGCCAGCAGCTACAACTACGAGCAGTACTTC. It encodes CASSYNYEQYF.

The chain uses TRBV12-5 and TRBJ2-1; unclear D gene. The CDR3 is 12 residues long. Trimming shortened V by 2 bases and J by 10 bases, and 9 bases separated the two germline ends. CDR1 LGHNT and CDR2 FRNRAP come from the germline V gene. The CDR3 DNA reads as TGTGCTAGTGGTTTGTACCCGGCAGAGCAGTTCTTC. Its protein is CASGLYPAEQFF.

The chain has TRBV5-4 and TRBJ1-6, with 7 nucleotides matching TRBD1. The CDR3 sequence is 15 residues long. Germline loops: CDR1 SGHNT, CDR2 YYREEE (reference sequence). Trimming at V came to 4 bases and at J to 7 bases, leaving 8 bases not matched to a gene. CDR3 in DNA: TGTGCCAGCAGCGCTCGGGACAGTGGGAATTCACCCCTCCACTTT. The encoded protein is CASSARDSGNSPLHF.

The table lists this clone with a few counts. This rearrangement joins TRBV9 to TRBJ2-1, with 11 positions matching TRBD1. Germline CDR1 reads SGDLS; CDR2 reads YYNGEE. V was clipped by 2 bases and J by 2 bases; unmatched bases: 3. This CDR3 spans 16 amino acids. The CDR3 protein is CASSVRGQGAYNEQFF. The DNA of the CDR3 is TGTGCCAGCAGCGTTAGGGGACAGGGGGCCTACAATGAGCAGTTCTTC.

The J gene is TRBJ1-6, the V gene TRBV28; 11 nucleotides line up with TRBD1. Germline lookup yields CDR1 MDHEN and CDR2 SYDVKM. Germline trimming cut 6 bases from V and 10 bases from J; bases unmatched to any gene: 11. The CDR3 is made up of 16 amino acids. In DNA form, the CDR3 reads TGTGCCAGCAGACCCGGACAGGGGGCAGGCGGGTCACCCCTCCACTTT. Translated, it gives CASRPGQGAGGSPLHF.